This T cell receptor (beta chain) was retrieved from a study of metastatic and nonmetastatic thyroid tumors. Study as a whole: The comparison covered peripheral blood and tumor or nodule tissue in malignant and benign thyroid patients.

Original analysis: The study took CDR3 differences across clinicopathological groups and made a distant-metastasis classifier for papillary thyroid cancer from them. TCRdb re-clonotyped the PCR reads through MiXCR. The V and J calls come from TCRdb's annotation, not from the publication. The data contain some 6,000 clones, roughly 25% of them singletons. No treatment of any kind had been given to any patient before thyroid surgery. This clone was detected a few times. This sequence may be a read error, since a much larger clone differs from it by one base. Other DNA sequences in this sample translate to the same CDR3. CDR1 is ENHRY and CDR2 is SYGVKD in the germline V gene. The length of the CDR3 is 13 residues.

This chain links TRBV10-3 with TRBJ2-5, with TRBD1 as a possible D gene (7 bases). The sequence was obtained from a male donor with papillary thyroid cancer or a benign thyroid nodule (not recorded which). Some clones in this sample may be carry-over from other donors' samples. Input material: adjacent normal tissue. The CDR3 loop is CAIRGDIKETQYF. The DNA of the CDR3 is TGCGCCATCAGGGGGGACATTAAAGAGACCCAGTACTTC.